This TCR beta chain appears in the sequencing data of a study of blood T cell repertoires in COVID-19. Study as a whole: Italy, Spain and the United States were the sources of the convalescent and acute COVID-19 samples. PBMCs, B-cell-depleted T cells, or T cells provided the cDNA or gDNA that made up the material.

As handled by the study authors: It was from reference gene primer amplification that nucleated cell counts were estimated. Data came from immunoSEQ multiplex PCR; TCRdb stores just in-frame clones and leaves some out. Clone size and the V and J calls come from that table; the DNA yielded D and trimming. The data contain approximately 170,000 clones, less than 85% of them seen just once; the ten biggest clones take up 2.5% to 3%. By frequency in the sample, this clone is medium-sized (0.01 to 0.1%). Germline values: CDR1 LGHNA, CDR2 YSLEER. With 0 bases removed from V and 6 bases from J, the gap between germline ends came to 12 bases. The CDR3 covers 15 residues.

This clonotype was obtained from a woman aged 80 or over with acute or convalescent COVID-19. Input material: peripheral blood. This chain joins TRBV4-3 and TRBJ1-5; no clear D. The CDR3 loop reads CASSQEFSGRQPQHF. The CDR3, as DNA: TGCGCCAGCAGCCAAGAATTTTCCGGTCGTCAGCCCCAGCATTTT.